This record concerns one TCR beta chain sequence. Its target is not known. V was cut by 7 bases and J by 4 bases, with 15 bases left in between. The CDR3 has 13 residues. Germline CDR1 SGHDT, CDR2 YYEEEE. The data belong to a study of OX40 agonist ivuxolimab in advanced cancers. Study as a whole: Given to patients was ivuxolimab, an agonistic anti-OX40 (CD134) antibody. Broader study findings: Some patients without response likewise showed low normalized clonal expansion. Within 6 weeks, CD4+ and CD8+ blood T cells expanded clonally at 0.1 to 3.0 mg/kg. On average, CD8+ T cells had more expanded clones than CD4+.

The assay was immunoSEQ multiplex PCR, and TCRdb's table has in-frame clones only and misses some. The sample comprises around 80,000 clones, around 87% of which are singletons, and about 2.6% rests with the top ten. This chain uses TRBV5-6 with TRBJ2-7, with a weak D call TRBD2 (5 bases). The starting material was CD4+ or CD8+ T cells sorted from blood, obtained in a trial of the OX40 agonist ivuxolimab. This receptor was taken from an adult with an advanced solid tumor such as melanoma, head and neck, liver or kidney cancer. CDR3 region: CASLRRGRYEQYV. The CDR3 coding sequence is TGTGCCAGCCTGAGGCGCGGGCGTTACGAGCAGTACGTC.